Presented here are 9 T cell receptor beta chains from one specimen sequenced in a study of cytomegalovirus exposure and HLA in healthy donors. The PCR ran on 60 Vbeta and 13 Jbeta primers. Data came from immunoSEQ multiplex PCR; TCRdb stores just in-frame clones and leaves some out. The sample data list approximately 50,000 clones. Sequences were obtained from PBMCs. All receptors derive from a woman between 40 and 55 years old in good health and CMV-seronegative.

V is TRBV19 and J is TRBJ2-5; tentative D call: TRBD1 (6 bases). CDR3 length: 14 residues. Germline assignment: CDR1 LNHDA and CDR2 SQIVND (reference sequence). V was cut by 3 bases and J by 3 bases, with 11 bases left in between. In DNA form, the CDR3 reads TGTGCCAGTAGTATCAGGGGTGAGGAAGAGACCCAGTACTTC. Protein: CASSIRGEEETQYF. The variable domain in full, completed from reference TRBV19 and TRBJ2-5, reads DGGITQSPKYLFRKEGQNVTLSCEQNLNHDAMYWYRQDPGQGLRLIYYSQIVNDFQKGDIAEGYSVSREKKESFPLTVTSAQKNPTAFYLCASSIRGEEETQYFGPGTRLLVL.

The V call is TRBV19, the J call TRBJ2-5; 8 bases agree with TRBD2. Germline CDR1 is LNHDA and CDR2 is SQIVND (reference sequence). V gave up 1 base and J gave up 2 bases; unmatched junction bases: 6. The CDR3 totals 16 residues. CDR3 sequence: CASSIVLGGGQETQYF. In DNA, the CDR3 is TGTGCCAGTAGTATAGTTCTTGGCGGGGGGCAAGAGACCCAGTACTTC.

This rearrangement joins TRBV10-3 to TRBJ2-1; 7 nucleotides agree with TRBD2. The CDR3 contains 15 residues. The germline V gene has CDR1 ENHRY and CDR2 SYGVKD. Losses at the gene ends were 6 bases for V and 4 bases for J; bases not matched to a gene: 9. The CDR3 DNA is TGTGCCATCAGGTTTGCTAGCGGAGCTTACAATGAGCAGTTCTTC. It is translated as CAIRFASGAYNEQFF.

The J gene is TRBJ1-2, the V gene TRBV29-1; tentatively, D is TRBD1 (6 bases). Per the germline V gene, CDR1 is SQVTM and CDR2 is ANQGSEA. Trimming left V 1 base short and J 2 bases short, with 11 bases between. CDR3 length equals 14 residues. The CDR3 nucleotides are TGCAGCGTTGAAGTACAGGGTTTCAACTATGGCTACACCTTC. As protein: CSVEVQGFNYGYTF.

V gene TRBV5-5 combines with J gene TRBJ2-5, with D uncertain. Trimming shortened V by 0 bases and J by 5 bases, and 8 bases separated the two germline ends. The germline gives CDR1 SGHKS, CDR2 YYEKEE (reference sequence). The CDR3 sequence is 13 residues long. This CDR3 reads CASSLGRSETQYF. CDR3 bases: TGTGCCAGCAGCTTGGGGCGGAGCGAGACCCAGTACTTC.

The CDR3 sequence is CASCTVQGRNTEAFF. In DNA form, the CDR3 reads TGTGCCAGCTGCACCGTACAGGGACGGAACACTGAAGCTTTCTTT. The rearrangement uses TRBV18 and TRBJ1-1, with a possible D match to TRBD1 (6 bases). V shed 7 bases and J shed 1 base, with 16 bases lying between them. The germline CDR1 and CDR2 sequences are KGHSH and LQKENI. The CDR3 contains 15 residues.

The chain has TRBV7-9 and TRBJ1-1; TRBD1 is a possible D gene (5 bases). Germline V CDR1 and CDR2: SEHNR, FQNEAQ (reference sequence). Between the trimmed V and J ends, which lost 4 bases and 11 bases, there was a span of 14 bases. There are 12 residues in the CDR3. The CDR3 sequence is CASSSNQGGAFF. CDR3 sequence (DNA): TGTGCCAGCAGCTCCAACCAGGGAGGTGCTTTCTTT.

The genes are TRBV29-1 and TRBJ1-2; the D gene is possibly TRBD1 (6 bases). The CDR3 spans 12 residues. Germline CDR1 SQVTM, CDR2 ANQGSEA. Between the trimmed V and J ends, which lost 6 bases and 8 bases, there was a span of 16 bases. The CDR3 spells CSVNRASGGYTF. The CDR3 DNA follows: TGCAGCGTAAACAGGGCCTCGGGGGGCTACACCTTC.

The genes are TRBV27 and TRBJ1-1, with TRBD1 as a possible D gene (5 bases). V dropped 2 bases and J dropped 1 base, with 5 bases sitting between them. The CDR3 sequence is 13 residues long. From germline, CDR1 is MNHEY and CDR2 SMNVEV (reference sequence). Here the CDR3 DNA reads TGTGCCAGCAGTTTACAGGGGAACACTGAAGCTTTCTTT. It specifies CASSLQGNTEAFF.